This entry lists 5 T cell receptor beta chains sequenced from one sample in a study of shared clonotypes between healthy human individuals. Here immunoSEQ multiplex PCR was the method, and the copy in TCRdb shows in-frame clones only, minus some. Here the sample spans just under 350,000 clones, roughly 80% being singletons. Material for sequencing was memory CD4+ T cells sorted from blood. Subset reported: CD45RA-negative fraction. The source of these receptors is a young man in good health.

The chain employs TRBV5-4 and TRBJ1-2, with TRBD1 matching 7 bases. Per germline, CDR1 SGHNT and CDR2 YYREEE (reference sequence). The CDR3 is made up of 15 amino acids. V trimming: 0 bases; J trimming: 5 bases; junction bases outside the gene matches: 7. The CDR3 nucleotides are TGTGCCAGCAGCTTGGGGGGGACAGCCGCTTATGGCTACACCTTC. Translation gives CASSLGGTAAYGYTF.

The J gene is TRBJ1-5, the V gene TRBV5-5; 9 bases align to TRBD1. V trimming: 0 bases; J trimming: 5 bases; junction bases outside the gene matches: 3. The CDR3 length is 15 residues. CDR1 is SGHKS and CDR2 is YYEKEE in the germline V gene (reference sequence). The CDR3 protein is CASSLVGTGYQPQHF. The CDR3 nucleotides read TGTGCCAGCAGCTTGGTCGGGACAGGGTATCAGCCCCAGCATTTT.

The rearrangement joins TRBV5-6 to TRBJ1-2; a weak D match, TRBD1 (5 bases). Germline lookup yields CDR1 SGHDT and CDR2 YYEEEE. Trimming shortened V by 4 bases and J by 4 bases, and 8 bases separated the two germline ends. This CDR3 has 12 amino acids. CDR3: CASSPGFYGYTF. CDR3 DNA sequence: TGTGCCAGCAGCCCAGGGTTCTATGGCTACACCTTC. The full variable domain, with the rest looked up from reference TRBV5-6 and TRBJ1-2, is DAGVTQSPTHLIKTRGQQVTLRCSPKSGHDTVSWYQQALGQGPQFIFQYYEEEERQRGNFPDRFSGHQFPNYSSELNVNALLLGDSALYLCASSPGFYGYTFGSGTRLTVV.

V and J are TRBV7-9 and TRBJ2-1; no clear D. Germline lookup yields CDR1 SEHNR and CDR2 FQNEAQ (reference sequence). The CDR3 sequence is 15 residues long. V lost 1 base, J lost 4 bases, and 11 bases lay in between. For the CDR3, the DNA is TGTGCCAGCAGCTTAGGTTTCTGGGTGTACAATGAGCAGTTCTTC. Protein: CASSLGFWVYNEQFF.

The chain links TRBV5-1 to TRBJ2-1; 8 bases are a match to TRBD1. The CDR3 consists of 14 residues. Per germline, CDR1 SGHRS and CDR2 YFSETQ. With 0 bases clipped from V and 6 bases from J, the junction kept 2 bases outside the gene matches. The CDR3 sequence: CASSLGTGSNEQFF. For the CDR3, the DNA is TGCGCCAGCAGCTTGGGGACAGGGAGCAATGAGCAGTTCTTC.